Listed below are T cell receptor beta chains from one sample, sequenced in a study of T cell clones after liver transplantation. Generated by immunoSEQ multiplex PCR, the TCRdb table keeps only in-frame clones and is missing some. Here the sample spans over 55,000 clones, 70% being singletons. Sequencing was performed on CD4+ T cells from blood, taken at the approximately 16-month timepoint. The receptors derive from a human patient who received a liver transplant. A subset of T cells may come from the graft donor. Each CDR3 is given with its conserved first and last residue. D genes are given only for firm matches. Clone size is stated in some rows and not others, as once, few, many or a class when expanded.

j_call | d_call | v_call | clone_size | cdr3_nt | cdr3_aa
TRBJ1-1 | . | TRBV5-1 | . | TGCGCCAGCTCCCGGCAGGGAGGTATGAACACTGAAGCTTTCTTT | CASSRQGGMNTEAFF
TRBJ2-1 | . | TRBV6-1 | . | TGTGCCAGCAGTGAAGCACGGGGCCCCGGAGAGCAGTTCTTC | CASSEARGPGEQFF
TRBJ2-5 | TRBD2 | TRBV19 | . | TGTGCCAGTAGTAACGGCGGGGGGAAGTGGGAGACCCAGTACTTC | CASSNGGGKWETQYF
TRBJ1-2 | . | TRBV7-2 | . | TGTGCCAGCAGCTTAGGAGGCCCTGTTAACTATGGCTACACCTTC | CASSLGGPVNYGYTF
TRBJ1-1 | . | TRBV7-2 | . | TGTGCCAGCAGCTCTATGCCGAACACTGAAGCTTTCTTT | CASSSMPNTEAFF
TRBJ2-3 | . | TRBV6-1 | . | TGTGCCAGCAGTGAAAGGTTCAGTCCCTCTAGCACAGATACGCAGTATTTT | CASSERFSPSSTDTQYF
TRBJ2-3 | . | TRBV5-1 | once | TGCGCCAGCAGCATGGGGTTACCGGGACTTAATACGCGGCGGGACAAAGATACGCAGTATTTT | CASSMGLPGLNTRRDKDTQYF
TRBJ1-1 | . | TRBV6-1 | . | TGTGCCAGCCGGACGAAGGGAGACACTGAAGCTTTCTTT | CASRTKGDTEAFF
TRBJ1-3 | . | TRBV6-1 | . | TGTGCCAGCAGTAATACAGGGAACTCTGGAAACACCATATATTTT | CASSNTGNSGNTIYF
TRBJ2-3 | TRBD2 | TRBV5-6 | . | TGTGCCAGCAGCCAGGGACTAGCGTCAGATACGCAGTATTTT | CASSQGLASDTQYF
TRBJ2-2 | . | TRBV14 | . | TGTGCCAGCAGCCAACTTAGCTTGGTCGGGGAGCTGTTTTTT | CASSQLSLVGELFF
TRBJ2-3 | . | TRBV30 | . | TGTGCCTGGAGTGTTATGGGTGGCACAGATACGCAGTATTTT | CAWSVMGGTDTQYF
TRBJ2-7 | TRBD1 | TRBV10-1 | . | TGCGCCAGCAGTGCCGGGACAGGTTTCTACGAGCAGTACTTC | CASSAGTGFYEQYF
TRBJ2-2 | . | TRBV18 | . | TGTGCCAGCTCACCCCAATACGGGAACACCGGGGAGCTGTTTTTT | CASSPQYGNTGELFF
TRBJ1-1 | . | TRBV5-1 | . | TGCGCCAGCAGCCGGACCGGGAATCCTGAAGCTTTCTTT | CASSRTGNPEAFF
TRBJ1-1 | . | TRBV19 | . | TGTGCCAGTAGTCATCAGACAGTTATGAACACTGAAGCTTTCTTT | CASSHQTVMNTEAFF
TRBJ1-5 | . | TRBV5-3 | . | TGTGCCAGAAGCTTCAGCAGGGGCAATCAGCCCCAGCATTTT | CARSFSRGNQPQHF
TRBJ1-6 | . | TRBV6-5 | . | TGTGCCAGCAGTCTAACAACGGGCAATAATTCACCCCTCCACTTT | CASSLTTGNNSPLHF
TRBJ1-3 | TRBD1 | TRBV18 | . | TGTGCCAGCTCAACAGGGACAGCCTCTGGAAACACCATATATTTT | CASSTGTASGNTIYF
TRBJ1-5 | . | TRBV6-1 | . | TGTGCCAGCAGTACCGACGGGATTGGCAATCAGCCCCAGCATTTT | CASSTDGIGNQPQHF
TRBJ1-5 | TRBD1 | TRBV2 | . | TGTGCCAGCAGTGGGGGACAGGGGTTCAATCAGCCCCAGCATTTT | CASSGGQGFNQPQHF
TRBJ2-3 | . | TRBV6-5 | . | TGTGCCAGCAGTTACGCCGGGGGTCCCGGCACAGATACGCAGTATTTT | CASSYAGGPGTDTQYF
TRBJ1-1 | . | TRBV7-2 | few | TGTGCCAGCAGCCCGGGGAGGGGGAACACTGAAGCTTTCTTT | CASSPGRGNTEAFF
TRBJ2-5 | TRBD2 | TRBV7-8 | . | TGTGCCAGCAGCTTAGCGGGGGGGCAAGAGACCCAGTACTTC | CASSLAGGQETQYF
TRBJ2-1 | . | TRBV18 | . | TGTGCCAGCTCATTATCCGGGGGGCCCTACAATGAGCAGTTCTTC | CASSLSGGPYNEQFF
TRBJ2-5 | TRBD1 | TRBV15 | . | TGTGCCACCAGCAGAGATCGGGGACAGGGGCGGGAGACCCAGTACTTC | CATSRDRGQGRETQYF
TRBJ1-4 | . | TRBV5-5 | . | TGTGCCAGCAGCTTGGATCTGTATGGGGATGAAAAACTGTTTTTT | CASSLDLYGDEKLFF
TRBJ1-2 | . | TRBV5-1 | few | TGCGCCAGCAGCATTGGACAGCCCTCGGGAGATGGCTACACCTTC | CASSIGQPSGDGYTF
TRBJ1-5 | . | TRBV28 | . | TGTGCCAGCAACTCCATTCAGCCCCAGCATTTT | CASNSIQPQHF
TRBJ2-7 | TRBD1 | TRBV27 | . | TGTGCCAGCGCGCCCAGGGGGCGCCCCTACGAGCAGTACTTC | CASAPRGRPYEQYF
TRBJ1-4 | . | TRBV6-1 | . | TGTGCCAGCAGTGAATTGGGGGAACTGTTTTTT | CASSELGELFF
TRBJ1-2 | . | TRBV11-2 | medium-sized | TGTGCCAGCAGCTTAGTACAGGGCGGAGGATATGGCTACACCTTC | CASSLVQGGGYGYTF
TRBJ1-1 | . | TRBV11-2 | . | TGTGCCAGCAGCTTAGATGCCCGGACAGCTAACACTGAAGCTTTCTTT | CASSLDARTANTEAFF
TRBJ2-2 | TRBD2 | TRBV6-5 | . | TGTGCCAGCAGTTACTCACGCGGGAGCGTCGACGGGGAGCTGTTTTTT | CASSYSRGSVDGELFF
TRBJ2-5 | . | TRBV19 | few | TGTGCCAGTAGTATTTTGTCTAGCGATGAAGAGACCCAGTACTTC | CASSILSSDEETQYF
TRBJ1-5 | TRBD1 | TRBV5-6 | once | TGTGCCAGCAGCTTCGGCAGGGGGTCTTCTCCAGGGCAGCCCCAGCATTTT | CASSFGRGSSPGQPQHF
TRBJ1-3 | . | TRBV30 | . | TGTGCCTGGAGTCCAGGCCTCACTGGAAACACCATATATTTT | CAWSPGLTGNTIYF
TRBJ2-3 | . | TRBV7-2 | . | TGTGCCAGCAGCTTAATATCAGATACGCAGTATTTT | CASSLISDTQYF
TRBJ2-2 | . | TRBV7-8 | few | TGTGCCAGCAGCTTAGGTCGGGGTCCAAACACCGGGGAGCTGTTTTTT | CASSLGRGPNTGELFF
TRBJ2-5 | TRBD2 | TRBV29-1 | . | TGCAGCGCTAGAAAGCTAGCGGGGCATCTTGTAGAGACCCAGTACTTC | CSARKLAGHLVETQYF
TRBJ2-1 | TRBD1 | TRBV9 | . | TGTGCCAGCAGCCCAGACAGGGTCCCCCGCTCCTACAATGAGCAGTTCTTC | CASSPDRVPRSYNEQFF
TRBJ1-1 | . | TRBV6-1 | few | TGTGCCAGCAGTGAAAACTGGCAAACTGAAGCTTTCTTT | CASSENWQTEAFF